These 22 T cell receptor beta chains share one sample of origin, sequenced in a study of blood T cell repertoires in COVID-19. Data came from immunoSEQ multiplex PCR; TCRdb stores just in-frame clones and leaves some out. The data contain approximately 120,000 clones, roughly 92% of them singletons. Sequenced sample: peripheral blood. The receptors stem from a man aged 45-65 years with COVID-19, enrolled during active disease.

The chain is built from TRBV11-2 and TRBJ1-2; 8 nucleotides match TRBD1. Per germline, CDR1 SGHAT and CDR2 FQNNGV. The CDR3 consists of 12 residues. V lost 6 bases and J lost 8; bases outside the gene matches: 5. The CDR3 nucleotides read TGTGCCAGCAGACAGGGGGTTCAAGGCTACACCTTC. It is translated as CASRQGVQGYTF.

This chain links TRBV19 with TRBJ2-5; 10 bases are shared with TRBD2. The V segment lost 6 bases and the J segment 2 bases; nucleotides outside the gene matches: 6. CDR1 and CDR2 (germline): LNHDA, SQIVND (reference sequence). The length of the CDR3 is 15 residues. The CDR3 reads CASSASGSTQETQYF. The CDR3 bases are TGTGCCAGTAGCGCTAGCGGGAGTACACAAGAGACCCAGTACTTC.

CDR3 protein: CASFAGQETQYF. In DNA, the CDR3 is TGTGCCAGCTTCGCAGGGCAAGAGACCCAGTACTTC. The chain is built from TRBV28 and TRBJ2-5; possibly TRBD1 for D (5 bases). Germline V gene data show CDR1 as MDHEN and CDR2 as SYDVKM. Trimming cost V 8 bases and J 2 bases, with 9 bases left between them. The CDR3 consists of 12 residues.

The V call is TRBV19, the J call TRBJ2-7; 7 bases agree with TRBD1. V dropped 3 bases and J dropped 6; count of bases not matched to a gene: 11. CDR3 length equals 15 residues. In germline, CDR1 is LNHDA, CDR2 SQIVND (reference sequence). Written as DNA, the CDR3 is TGTGCCAGTAGTATCCCCCAGGGGGTAAGGCGCGAGCAGTACGTC. Translation gives CASSIPQGVRREQYV.

The chain links TRBV7-8 to TRBJ2-7, with TRBD2 matching 8 bases. Germline values: CDR1 SGHVS, CDR2 FQNEAQ. This CDR3 region has 15 residues. Losses at the gene ends were 5 bases for V and 5 bases for J; bases not matched to a gene: 11. CDR3 loop: CASSLGTSSNHEQYV. For the CDR3, the DNA is TGTGCCAGCAGCCTCGGGACTAGTTCCAACCACGAGCAGTACGTC.

V gene TRBV7-2 combines with J gene TRBJ2-7; 8 bases fit TRBD2. Germline V lookup: CDR1 SGHTA, CDR2 FQGNSA. V lost 6 bases to trimming and J lost 7 bases; unmatched junction nucleotides: 8. The CDR3 has 13 residues. The CDR3 DNA follows: TGTGCCAGCAGACCAAGACTAGCGTCTGAGCAGTACTTC. As protein: CASRPRLASEQYF.

The chain employs TRBV24-1 and TRBJ2-5, with TRBD2 as a possible D gene (5 bases). The CDR3 has 17 amino acids. Germline CDR1 and CDR2: KGHDR and SFDVKD. V lost 3 bases, J lost 1 base, and 17 bases lay in between. The CDR3 region has the DNA TGTGCCACCAGTGATCCACGAGGAGGCGGGCGCCAAGAGACCCAGTACTTC. It encodes CATSDPRGGGRQETQYF.

The chain combines TRBV3-1 (or the pseudogene TRBV3-2) with TRBJ1-5; D remains ambiguous. Germline assignment: CDR1 LGHDT and CDR2 YNNKEL (reference sequence). V was clipped by 0 bases and J by 0 bases, with 9 bases between them. CDR3 size: 16 residues. The CDR3: CASSQDGGYSNQPQHF. As DNA, the CDR3 is TGTGCCAGCAGCCAAGATGGCGGGTATAGCAATCAGCCCCAGCATTTT.

This chain joins TRBV18 and TRBJ1-1; D remains unclear. CDR1 KGHSH and CDR2 LQKENI come from the germline V gene. CDR3 length: 16 residues. V was shortened by 0 bases and J by 2 bases, with 13 bases between the two germline ends. The CDR3 sequence: CASSPPNGVFNTEAFF. CDR3 sequence (DNA): TGTGCCAGCTCACCACCGAACGGGGTTTTCAACACTGAAGCTTTCTTT.

The V call is TRBV19, the J call TRBJ1-1; a possible D gene is TRBD1 (5 bases). The CDR3 length is 14 residues. CDR1 is LNHDA, CDR2 SQIVND, per germline (reference sequence). Trimming stripped 1 base from V and 2 bases from J, with 8 bases between. The CDR3 DNA reads TGTGCCAGTAGTATAGGCCAGGGAAACACTGAAGCTTTCTTT. Amino acids: CASSIGQGNTEAFF.

This clone was detected once. This chain joins TRBV2 and TRBJ2-5, with TRBD1 as a possible D gene (6 bases). CDR3 length: 13 amino acids. Deletions cut 6 bases from V and 5 bases from J, with 13 bases between. Germline lookup yields CDR1 SNHLY and CDR2 FYNNEI. CDR3 coding DNA: TGTGCCAGCAGAGGCAGGGGCGGGGAGACCCAGTACTTC. This codes for CASRGRGGETQYF.

The CDR3 DNA follows: TGTGCCAGCAGCGCAGGGACAGGGTACGAGCAGTACTTC. This gives the protein CASSAGTGYEQYF. V is TRBV9 and J is TRBJ2-7; 9 positions agree with TRBD1. Per the germline V gene, CDR1 is SGDLS and CDR2 is YYNGEE. CDR3 length equals 13 residues. Trimming cost V 3 bases and J 4 bases; bases outside gene matches: 2.

This rearrangement joins TRBV6-4 to TRBJ1-5; the D is unclear. Germline CDR1 and CDR2: MRHNA and SNTAGT. The CDR3 runs to 13 residues. The V end was cut by 5 bases, the J end by 3 bases, with 8 bases between. CDR3 sequence: CASSHDTNQPQHF. The CDR3 DNA is TGTGCCAGCAGTCATGACACCAATCAGCCCCAGCATTTT.

Turning to this clone: A read error may account for a junction end that differs from germline. The chain employs TRBV7-7 and TRBJ2-2; 9 nucleotides agree with TRBD2. This CDR3 spans 15 amino acids. The germline CDR1 and CDR2 sequences are SSHAT and FNYEAQ (reference sequence). CDR3 region: CASSATSGNTGELFF. The CDR3 region has the DNA TGTGCTAGCAGCGCGACTAGCGGAAACACCGGGGAGCTGTTTTTT.

This clone came up a few times. This chain connects TRBV6-5 to TRBJ2-7; no clear D. This CDR3 comprises 15 residues. CDR1 and CDR2 from the germline V gene are MNHEY and SVGAGI. V was cut by 5 bases and J by 0 bases, with 14 bases left in between. The CDR3 region has the DNA TGTGCCAGCAGTAGACTCGCGGTTGACTCCTACGAGCAGTACTTC. It specifies CASSRLAVDSYEQYF.

V gene TRBV4-1 combines with J gene TRBJ2-7, with 7 bases that match TRBD2. The CDR3 spans 13 residues. Germline V CDR1 and CDR2: MGHRA, YSYEKL. V lost 10 bases to trimming and J lost 0 bases; unmatched junction nucleotides: 6. The CDR3 loop reads CAITGRGSYEQYV. The CDR3 nucleotides are TGCGCCATTACGGGGAGGGGCTCCTACGAGCAGTACGTC.

V gene TRBV30 combines with J gene TRBJ2-7; TRBD1 might be the D (6 bases). The V gene's germline CDR1 is GTSNPN and CDR2 SVGIG (reference sequence). The CDR3 is 13 residues long. V was clipped by 1 base and J by 4 bases, with 11 bases between them. CDR3 in amino acids: CAWSGGRGYEQYF. In nucleotides, the CDR3 is TGTGCCTGGAGTGGCGGCAGGGGTTACGAGCAGTACTTC.

The chain is built from TRBV5-1 and TRBJ2-7; 8 nucleotides match TRBD1. Unmatched junction bases numbered 4, after V lost 8 bases and J lost 0 bases. The germline V gene has CDR1 SGHRS and CDR2 YFSETQ. CDR3 length equals 13 residues. This CDR3 reads CASRTGSSYEQYF. As DNA, the CDR3 is TGCGCCAGTCGGACAGGGAGCTCCTACGAGCAGTACTTC.

This sequence joins TRBV5-1 and TRBJ2-3, with TRBD2 matching over 10 bases. CDR1 is SGHRS and CDR2 is YFSETQ in the germline V gene. The CDR3 is made up of 14 amino acids. Germline trimming cut 5 bases from V and 2 bases from J; bases unmatched to any gene: 2. In nucleotides, the CDR3 is TGCGCCAGCAGTGGACTAGCGGTCACAGATACGCAGTATTTT. This codes for CASSGLAVTDTQYF.

The chain combines TRBV7-3 with TRBJ1-2; D possibly corresponds to TRBD1 (6 bases). V lost 4 bases to trimming and J lost 2 bases, with 14 bases between them. CDR3 size: 15 residues. Germline CDR1 reads SGHTA; CDR2 reads FQGTGA. The CDR3 nucleotides read TGTGCCAGCAGCTCGGCGCCCGGACAGAACTATGGCTACACCTTC. Its translation: CASSSAPGQNYGYTF.

The chain recombines TRBV19 with TRBJ2-1, with 9 positions matching TRBD2. From germline, CDR1 is LNHDA and CDR2 SQIVND (reference sequence). Trimming took 4 bases from V and 5 from J; bases not matched to a gene: 3. The CDR3 covers 14 residues. The CDR3 region is CASSTIAGDNEQFF. CDR3 DNA: TGTGCCAGTAGTACTATAGCGGGAGACAATGAGCAGTTCTTC.

In DNA, the CDR3 is TGTGCCAGCAGCCCTCACCGAGATAACACCGGGGAGCTGTTTTTT. The encoded protein is CASSPHRDNTGELFF. The gene calls are TRBV6-2 or TRBV6-3 and TRBJ2-2, with D unresolved. This CDR3 is 15 amino acids long. The germline gives CDR1 MNHEY, CDR2 SVGEGT. The V end was cut by 6 bases, the J end by 2 bases, with 13 bases between.